This TCR beta chain came from a study of blood T cell repertoires in COVID-19. As for the study in general: COVID-19 samples from acute and convalescent phases originated in the United States, Italy and Spain. T cells, B-cell-depleted T cells, or PBMCs supplied cDNA or gDNA.

This CDR3 contains 15 residues. V shed 2 bases and J shed 0 bases, with 11 bases lying between them. Germline loops: CDR1 SGDLS, CDR2 YYNGEE. Original processing notes: The authors estimated nucleated cell counts from reference gene primer amplification. Produced via immunoSEQ multiplex PCR; TCRdb's table is partial and in-frame only. The DNA was the basis for D and trimming; V, J and clone size are from that table. This sample has fewer than 350,000 clones, with 86% found just once. This clonotype originated in a middle-aged man with active or convalescent COVID-19. Sample: peripheral blood. The chain links TRBV9 to TRBJ1-1, with a possible D match to TRBD1 (5 bases). The CDR3 here is CASSVGGALNTEAFF. In DNA, the CDR3 is TGTGCCAGCAGCGTGGGCGGGGCATTGAACACTGAAGCTTTCTTT.